This TCR beta chain stems from a study of cytomegalovirus exposure and HLA in healthy donors (dated by TCRdb to 2016 to 2017). Describing the broader study: According to a later analysis, one platform produced both the roughly 130 validation repertoires and the roughly 640 repertoires of the first cohort. The study aimed to test whether cataloging public T cell receptors could reveal signatures of past pathogen exposure. Besides the first cohort of about 730 subjects, a separate validation cohort made up of 90 to 150 different subjects was used. The study combined high-throughput TCR immunosequencing, statistical association of individual TCRs with disease status, and machine learning to predict cytomegalovirus infection status.

Libraries were built with the immunoSEQ multiplex PCR assay. Per the source publication's procedure: To diagnose cytomegalovirus status from the catalog of TCR beta chain sequences, a statistical classification framework was built. TCRdb carries this immuneACCESS record with in-frame sequences only. Its versions omit some clonotypes, under half of them owing to an unresolved V gene in the studies checked, with the rest unexplained. That table furnishes V, J and clone size, whereas the DNA furnished D and trimming. Present in this sample are under 150,000 clones, around nine tenths of which were seen just once. The ten largest clones capture just over 8.5% of the sample. The CDR3 spans 15 residues, from the cysteine through the phenylalanine. Just the 45-base CDR3 DNA is kept, in frame starting at base 1. The germline V gene (reference sequence) gives CDR1 as SEHNR and CDR2 as FQNEAQ. The junction shows trimming of 1 base on V and 3 bases on J, plus 13 bases between the germline ends.

Study-wide conclusions, independent of this receptor: A total of 164 TCR beta chains were listed by the study as associated with cytomegalovirus. The classifier was reported to diagnose cytomegalovirus status with high specificity and sensitivity in both the original cohort and the validation cohort. A later analysis found that TCRs clustered in the first cohort also tended to co-occur in the roughly 120 validation repertoires, with just under 95% of cluster scores above 0. The authors suggested that the approach could potentially be extended to other disease states and immunological phenotypes. The validation cohort had no HLA typing available for a later analysis, so co-occurrence within that cohort was assessed over all 120 or so repertoires. A few of the identified cytomegalovirus-associated TCR beta chains were confirmed in vitro to be specific for cytomegalovirus antigens. Most TCR sequences were seen in very few donors, while some public TCRs were found in many individuals.

The donors belonged to the validation cohort of around 110 subjects, which was separate from the roughly 700-subject first cohort. As for this clone: Its antigen has not been determined. No much larger clone exists at a distance of one base, and base qualities are not known.

The chain links TRBV7-9 with TRBJ2-7, and possibly TRBD1, on 6 matching bases. The clonotype was recovered from a man aged 18 to 30 in good health and CMV-seropositive. Sequences were obtained from PBMCs. The CDR3 reads as follows: CASSLGFTGSYEQYF. Here is the DNA: TGTGCCAGCAGCTTAGGGTTCACAGGGAGCTACGAGCAGTACTTC.